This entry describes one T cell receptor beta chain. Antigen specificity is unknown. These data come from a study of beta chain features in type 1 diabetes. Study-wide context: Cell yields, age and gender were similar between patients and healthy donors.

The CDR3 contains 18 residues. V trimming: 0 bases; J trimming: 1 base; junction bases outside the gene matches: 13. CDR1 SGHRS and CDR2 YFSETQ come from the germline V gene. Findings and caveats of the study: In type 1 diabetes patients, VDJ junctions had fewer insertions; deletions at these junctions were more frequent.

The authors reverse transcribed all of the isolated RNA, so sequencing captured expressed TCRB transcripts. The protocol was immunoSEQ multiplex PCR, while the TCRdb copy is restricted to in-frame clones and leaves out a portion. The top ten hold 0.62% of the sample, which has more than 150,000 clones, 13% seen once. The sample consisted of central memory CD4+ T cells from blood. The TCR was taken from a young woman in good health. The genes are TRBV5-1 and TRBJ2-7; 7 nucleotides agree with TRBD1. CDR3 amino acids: CASSLAPRADRASYEQYF. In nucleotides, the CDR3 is TGCGCCAGCAGCTTGGCCCCCCGGGCCGACAGGGCTTCCTACGAGCAGTACTTC.